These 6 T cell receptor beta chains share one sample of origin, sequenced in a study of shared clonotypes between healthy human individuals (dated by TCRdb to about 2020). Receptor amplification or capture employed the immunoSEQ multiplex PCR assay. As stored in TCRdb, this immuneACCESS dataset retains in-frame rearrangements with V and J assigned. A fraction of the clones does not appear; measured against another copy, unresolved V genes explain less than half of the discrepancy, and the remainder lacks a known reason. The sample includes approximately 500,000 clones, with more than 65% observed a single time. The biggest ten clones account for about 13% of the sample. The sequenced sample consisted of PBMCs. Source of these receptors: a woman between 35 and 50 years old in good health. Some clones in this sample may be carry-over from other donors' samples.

This chain's CDR3 is CASSLVPLGGAPYEQYF. The CDR3 DNA follows: TGTGCCAGCAGCTTAGTTCCCCTGGGGGGCGCGCCCTACGAGCAGTACTTC. The chain couples TRBV7-9 to TRBJ2-7; D is possibly TRBD1 or TRBD2 (6 bases each). The CDR3 runs 17 residues. V was shortened by 1 base and J by 2 bases, with 18 bases between the two germline ends. CDR1 is SEHNR, CDR2 FQNEAQ, per germline (reference sequence).

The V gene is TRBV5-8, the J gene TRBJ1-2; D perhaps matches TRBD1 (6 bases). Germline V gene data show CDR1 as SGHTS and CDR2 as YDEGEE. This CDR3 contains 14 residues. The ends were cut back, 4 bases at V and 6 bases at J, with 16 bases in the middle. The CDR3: CASSIRTVDNGYTF. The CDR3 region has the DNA TGTGCCAGCAGCATACGGACAGTGGACAATGGCTACACCTTC. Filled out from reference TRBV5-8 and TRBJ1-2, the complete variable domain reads EAGVTQSPTHLIKTRGQQATLRCSPISGHTSVYWYQQALGLGLQFLLWYDEGEERNRGNFPPRFSGRQFPNYSSELNVNALELEDSALYLCASSIRTVDNGYTFGSGTRLTVV.

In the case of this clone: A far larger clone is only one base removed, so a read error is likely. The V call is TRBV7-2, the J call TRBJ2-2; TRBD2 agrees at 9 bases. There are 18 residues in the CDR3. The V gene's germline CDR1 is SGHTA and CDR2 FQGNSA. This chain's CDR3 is CASSRRGREGRDTGELSF. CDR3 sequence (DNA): TGTGCCAGCAGCCGAAGGGGGCGGGAGGGCCGAGACACCGGGGAGCTGTCTTTT.

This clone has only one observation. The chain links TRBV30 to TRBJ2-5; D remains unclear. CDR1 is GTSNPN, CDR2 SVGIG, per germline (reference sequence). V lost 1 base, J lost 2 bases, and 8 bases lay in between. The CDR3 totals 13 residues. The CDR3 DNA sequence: TGTGCCTGGAGTGCGGATTTACAAGAGACCCAGTACTTC. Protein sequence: CAWSADLQETQYF.

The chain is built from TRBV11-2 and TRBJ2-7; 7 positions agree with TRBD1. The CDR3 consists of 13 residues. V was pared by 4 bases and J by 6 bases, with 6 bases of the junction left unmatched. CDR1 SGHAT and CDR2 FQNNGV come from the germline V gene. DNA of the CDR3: TGTGCCAGCAGCTCGAACAGGGGAAGCGAGCAGTACTTC. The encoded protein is CASSSNRGSEQYF. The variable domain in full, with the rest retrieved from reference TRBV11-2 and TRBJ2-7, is EAGVAQSPRYKIIEKRQSVAFWCNPISGHATLYWYQQILGQGPKLLIQFQNNGVVDDSQLPKDRFSAERLKGVDSTLKIQPAKLEDSAVYLCASSSNRGSEQYFGPGTRLTVT.

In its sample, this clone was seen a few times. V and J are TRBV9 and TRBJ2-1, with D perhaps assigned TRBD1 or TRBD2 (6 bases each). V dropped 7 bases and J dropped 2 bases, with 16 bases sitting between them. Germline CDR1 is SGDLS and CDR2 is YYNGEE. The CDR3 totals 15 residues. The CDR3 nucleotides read TGTGCCAGCTGCACGGGGGCCGGAACCTACAATGAGCAGTTCTTC. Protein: CASCTGAGTYNEQFF.